Below, 15 T cell receptor beta chains from the same sample are listed, as sequenced in a study of T-cell memory formation after mild COVID-19. TCRdb re-derived calls from the 5' RACE reads in MiXCR, one entry per CDR3 protein. The data hold roughly 100,000 distinct CDR3 sequences, with roughly 16% observed a single time. Sequencing input: PBMCs or a T cell subset sorted from them (not recorded which). Every receptor here comes from a man aged 18 to 30 who had mild COVID-19 (a few samples of this study predate the infection). Cell type and time point are not known.

This clonotype was picked up a small number of times. The chain links TRBV7-2 to TRBJ2-1; tentatively, D is TRBD1 (5 bases). CDR1 and CDR2 (germline): SGHTA, FQGNSA. CDR3 length: 12 amino acids. V shed 5 bases and J shed 13 bases, with 15 bases lying between them. The CDR3 DNA follows: TGTGCCAGCAGCCCCGACAGCCTCCTCCAGTTCTTC. This codes for CASSPDSLLQFF.

This clonotype has more than one count but fewer than ten. V gene TRBV11-2 combines with J gene TRBJ2-7; D is uncertain. The germline V gene encodes CDR1 SGHAT and CDR2 FQNNGV. This CDR3 is built from 11 residues. V lost 5 bases and J lost 7, with 9 bases in between. The CDR3 DNA sequence: TGTGCCAGCAGCCCCCCCGGGGAGCAGTACTTC. Translating it yields CASSPPGEQYF.

The rearrangement uses TRBV4-1 and TRBJ2-1; unclear D gene. The V gene's germline CDR1 is MGHRA and CDR2 YSYEKL. The V and J ends lost 2 bases and 5 bases respectively, with 7 bases between them. The CDR3 covers 13 residues. Here the CDR3 reads CASSQTTNNEQFF. The CDR3 nucleotides read TGCGCCAGCAGCCAAACGACAAACAATGAGCAGTTCTTC.

CDR3: CASSYSTGESYEQYF. The CDR3, as DNA: TGTGCCAGCAGCTACTCGACAGGGGAGTCCTACGAGCAGTACTTC. The chain has TRBV5-5 and TRBJ2-7, with 8 bases aligning to TRBD1. This CDR3 comprises 15 residues. The V segment lost 3 bases and the J segment 1 base; nucleotides outside the gene matches: 6. CDR1 and CDR2 from the germline V gene are SGHKS and YYEKEE (reference sequence).

The chain carries TRBV25-1 and TRBJ2-1, with D maybe TRBD2 (5 bases). The V gene's germline CDR1 is MGHDK and CDR2 SYGVNS. There are 11 residues in the CDR3. With 5 bases removed from V and 12 bases from J, the gap between germline ends came to 11 bases. In DNA form, the CDR3 reads TGTGCCAGCAGTACCGGGGTGTGGCAGTTCTTC. Translation: CASSTGVWQFF.

This clonotype was observed a few times. The chain couples TRBV24-1 to TRBJ2-1; 10 bases fit TRBD2. This CDR3 is built from 15 residues. CDR1 is KGHDR, CDR2 SFDVKD, per germline. J was trimmed by 0 bases and V by 9 bases; bases with no gene match: 4. The CDR3 here is CATCSGGSSYNEQFF. The CDR3 nucleotides read TGTGCCACCTGTAGCGGGGGGAGCTCCTACAATGAGCAGTTCTTC.

This clonotype turned up a few times. The rearrangement links TRBV11-3 to TRBJ2-1; weak D call: TRBD2 (6 bases). The CDR3 spans 13 residues. The germline gives CDR1 SGHNT, CDR2 YENEEA. V lost 5 bases to trimming and J lost 9 bases, with 14 bases between them. DNA for the CDR3: TGTGCCAGCAGCAAACGGCGGGGCCGTGAGCAGTTCTTC. As protein: CASSKRRGREQFF.

The chain is built from TRBV29-1 and TRBJ2-2, with D possibly TRBD2 on 6 matching bases. Trimming shortened V by 7 bases and J by 4 bases, and 10 bases separated the two germline ends. Germline V gene sequence: CDR1 SQVTM, CDR2 ANQGSEA. This CDR3 region has 12 residues. The CDR3 protein is CSARGATGELFF. CDR3 coding DNA: TGCAGCGCGCGCGGGGCCACCGGGGAGCTGTTTTTT.

The CDR3 region is CASSLEGAEAFF. The CDR3, as DNA: TGTGCCAGCAGCTTAGAAGGGGCTGAAGCTTTCTTT. This rearrangement joins TRBV13 to TRBJ1-1, with D tentatively TRBD1 (5 bases). This CDR3 is 12 amino acids long. The V end was cut by 1 base, the J end by 6 bases, with 6 bases between. Germline CDR1 PRHDT, CDR2 FYEKMQ (reference sequence).

This clonotype has more than one count but fewer than ten. This sequence joins TRBV4-1 and TRBJ1-2; a weak D match, TRBD1 (6 bases). Germline CDR1 reads MGHRA; CDR2 reads YSYEKL. V dropped 4 bases and J dropped 4 bases, with 22 bases sitting between them. CDR3 size: 17 residues. DNA of the CDR3: TGCGCCAGCAGCCGCCTCCGACAGGACCAGAAGGGCTATGGCTACACCTTC. Encoded protein: CASSRLRQDQKGYGYTF.

This clonotype was picked up many times. This chain links TRBV29-1 with TRBJ2-7; 7 nucleotides match TRBD1. Germline V gene data show CDR1 as SQVTM and CDR2 as ANQGSEA. The CDR3 has 10 amino acids. The CDR3 is CRTGTYEQYV. The CDR3 DNA sequence: TGCAGGACAGGGACCTACGAGCAGTACGTC.

This clonotype was detected only a few times. The chain recombines TRBV29-1 with TRBJ2-2; tentatively, D is TRBD2 (6 bases). Between the trimmed V and J ends, which lost 2 bases and 7 bases, there was a span of 17 bases. The CDR3 contains 15 residues. The germline V gene has CDR1 SQVTM and CDR2 ANQGSEA. The DNA for the CDR3 is TGCAGCGTTGAATTCCCAGGGACTGGTTTCGGGGAGCTGTTTTTT. This sequence encodes CSVEFPGTGFGELFF.

The chain is built from TRBV4-1 and TRBJ2-7, with TRBD1 matching over 7 bases. The length of the CDR3 is 13 residues. Germline lookup yields CDR1 MGHRA and CDR2 YSYEKL. V lost 2 bases to trimming and J lost 9 bases; unmatched junction nucleotides: 7. CDR3 in amino acids: CASSQYRGPGQYF. The CDR3 DNA reads TGCGCCAGCAGCCAATACAGGGGCCCCGGGCAGTACTTC.

This clonotype was detected a few times. The genes are TRBV4-1 and TRBJ2-1; D is perhaps TRBD2 (6 bases). V dropped 4 bases and J dropped 4 bases, with 17 bases sitting between them. The length of the CDR3 is 16 residues. Germline V gives CDR1 MGHRA, CDR2 YSYEKL. In DNA, the CDR3 is TGCGCCAGCAGCCCCAATGTAGGGGAGGCGTACAATGAGCAGTTCTTC. It translates to CASSPNVGEAYNEQFF.

The V call is TRBV20-1, the J call TRBJ2-7; D is unresolved. This CDR3 is 12 amino acids long. The V and J ends lost 0 bases and 5 bases respectively, with 8 bases between them. Looked up from germline, CDR1 is DFQATT and CDR2 is SNEGSKA (reference sequence). CDR3 loop: CSAREGFHEQYF. The DNA for the CDR3 is TGCAGTGCTAGAGAAGGGTTCCACGAGCAGTACTTC.